This passage covers 12 T cell receptor beta chains from one sample sequenced in a study of CD8 T cells in ankylosing spondylitis. Points from the study as a whole: The study identified a TCR beta motif of fewer than 10 highly homologous variants that appeared characteristic of ankylosing spondylitis blood.

These TCRs are of unknown antigen specificity. TCRdb re-analysed the 5' RACE reads in MiXCR, keeping a single row per CDR3 protein. The sample lists a few hundred thousand distinct CDR3 sequences, roughly 13% occurring once. The specimen was blood, either unsorted or a sorted T cell fraction (not recorded which). These receptors were collected from a male donor with ankylosing spondylitis.

This clonotype showed up many times. This chain joins TRBV7-2 and TRBJ2-1; D remains unclear. The CDR3 totals 14 residues. Trimming removed 1 base from V and 8 bases from J, with 12 bases in between. CDR1 and CDR2 (germline): SGHTA, FQGNSA. As DNA, the CDR3 is TGTGCCAGCAGCTTAGAGGGCCTGCGTTATGAGCAGTTCTTC. Amino acid sequence: CASSLEGLRYEQFF.

This clonotype was observed a handful of times. This chain links TRBV29-1 with TRBJ2-2, with D tentatively TRBD1 (5 bases). Germline CDR1 reads SQVTM; CDR2 reads ANQGSEA. The length of the CDR3 is 14 residues. V gave up 5 bases and J gave up 1 base, with 11 bases separating them. For the CDR3, the DNA is TGCAGCGTTTATCCTGGACAGAACACCGGGGAGCTGTTTTTT. This translates into CSVYPGQNTGELFF.

At least ten counts were recorded for this clonotype. This chain links TRBV12-3 or TRBV12-4 with TRBJ1-1; D ambiguous. V was pared by 5 bases and J by 0 bases, with 1 base between. The CDR3 is 11 residues long. This CDR3 is CASSMNTEAFF. The CDR3 DNA sequence: TGTGCCAGCAGTATGAACACTGAAGCTTTCTTT.

V is TRBV20-1 and J is TRBJ2-1, with TRBD2 identical over 8 bases. This CDR3 is built from 17 residues. Looked up from germline, CDR1 is DFQATT and CDR2 is SNEGSKA (reference sequence). V lost 6 bases to trimming and J lost 3 bases; unmatched junction nucleotides: 16. CDR3 sequence: CSADLAGAFIGYNEQFF. The DNA of the CDR3 is TGCAGTGCAGACCTAGCGGGCGCTTTCATCGGCTACAATGAGCAGTTCTTC.

This clonotype has at least ten counts. The gene calls are TRBV11-2 and TRBJ1-5; D may be TRBD1 (5 bases). The CDR3 runs 13 residues. V lost 0 bases, J lost 5 bases, and 5 bases lay in between. CDR1 and CDR2 (germline): SGHAT, FQNNGV. This CDR3 is CASSLDRDQPQHF. CDR3 sequence (DNA): TGTGCCAGCAGCTTAGACAGGGATCAGCCCCAGCATTTT.

As to this clonotype: The junction and the germline gene differ at one end; a read error may be behind it. CDR3 in DNA: TGTGCCAGCACCCAAAACGTCCAAGAGACCCAGTACTTC. Protein product: CASTQNVQETQYF. The V call is TRBV14, the J call TRBJ2-5; D call uncertain. The CDR3 is 13 amino acids. The germline V gene has CDR1 SGHDN and CDR2 FVKESK.

This clonotype was counted between two and nine times. The chain links TRBV11-3 to TRBJ1-4; no clear D. The CDR3 extends over 12 amino acids. V was shortened by 5 bases and J by 8 bases, with 9 bases between the two germline ends. Germline loops: CDR1 SGHNT, CDR2 YENEEA. CDR3 amino acids: CASSQPSEKLFF. CDR3 nucleotide sequence: TGTGCCAGCAGCCAGCCTTCAGAAAAACTGTTTTTT. Full variable domain (remainder filled in from reference TRBV11-3 and TRBJ1-4): EAGVVQSPRYKIIEKKQPVAFWCNPISGHNTLYWYLQNLGQGPELLIRYENEEAVDDSQLPKDRFSAERLKGVDSTLKIQPAELGDSAVYLCASSQPSEKLFFGSGTQLSVL.

The V and J genes are TRBV27 and TRBJ1-2, with 7 positions matching TRBD1. The CDR3 covers 14 residues. With V trimmed by 2 bases and J by 2 bases, 2 bases remained unmatched. CDR1 is MNHEY, CDR2 SMNVEV, per germline (reference sequence). Here the CDR3 DNA reads TGTGCCAGCAGTTTACGACAGGGCAACTATGGCTACACCTTC. Translated, it gives CASSLRQGNYGYTF.

This clonotype was observed a few times. The chain recombines TRBV6-1 with TRBJ2-7; 8 bases line up with TRBD1. The V gene's germline CDR1 is MNHNS and CDR2 SASEGT. The CDR3 totals 14 residues. Losses at the gene ends were 7 bases for V and 1 base for J; bases not matched to a gene: 6. CDR3 sequence: CASILGTGSYEQYV. As DNA, the CDR3 is TGTGCCAGCATATTAGGGACAGGTTCCTACGAGCAGTACGTC.

The J gene is TRBJ2-3, the V gene TRBV12-3 or TRBV12-4; 11 bases line up with TRBD2. The CDR3 is made up of 16 amino acids. J lost 1 base, V lost 4 bases, and 4 bases had no gene match. The CDR3, as DNA: TGTGCCAGCAGTTGGACGACTAGCGGGGGCACAGATACGCAGTATTTT. Encoded protein: CASSWTTSGGTDTQYF.

This clonotype was observed a few times. The V and J genes are TRBV3-1 and TRBJ1-1, with 7 bases aligning to TRBD1. V gave up 4 bases and J gave up 8 bases; unmatched junction bases: 4. Germline values: CDR1 LGHDT, CDR2 YNNKEL (reference sequence). The length of the CDR3 is 12 residues. The CDR3 region is CASSPDREEAFF. The DNA for the CDR3 is TGTGCCAGCAGCCCAGACAGGGAAGAAGCTTTCTTT.

This chain links TRBV12-3 or TRBV12-4 with TRBJ1-5; 10 nucleotides match TRBD1. CDR3 size: 15 residues. Germline trimming cut 5 bases from V and 5 bases from J; bases unmatched to any gene: 6. CDR3 amino acids: CASSPFGTGDQPQHF. For the CDR3, the DNA is TGTGCCAGCAGTCCTTTTGGGACAGGGGATCAGCCCCAGCATTTT.